This record looks at one TCR beta chain sequence and its context. Its specificity is unknown. The germline gene is not matched at one end of the junction; a read error may be the cause. A second 7 to 11 cycle PCR used barcoded and J-beta primers. TCRdb processed the 5' RACE reads anew with MiXCR; each CDR3 protein has one entry. The sample consists of some 1.7 million distinct CDR3 sequences, about 28% of them appearing once. The entry originates in a study of blood T cells in healthy people across ages. Across the whole study: Template-switching capture recovered about one barcoded beta molecule per two T cells. General observations from the study: Roughly linearly, TCR beta diversity per million T cells fell as age increased.

The CDR3 runs to 13 residues. The germline V gene has CDR1 SNHLY and CDR2 FYNNEI. The gene calls are TRBV2 and TRBJ2-6, with D possibly matching TRBD1 (5 bases). The TCR originated in a woman in her thirties in good health. What was sequenced was blood. CDR3 in DNA: TGTGCGTCTTCCTGGTCTGGGGCCAACGTCCGGACTTTC. Its protein product is CASSWSGANVRTF. The variable domain in full, with the rest retrieved from reference TRBV2 and TRBJ2-6, is EPEVTQTPSHQVTQMGQEVILRCVPISNHLYFYWYRQILGQKVEFLVSFYNNEISEKSEIFDDQFSVERPDGSNFTLKIRSTKLEDSAMYFCASSWSGANVRTFGAGSRLTVL.